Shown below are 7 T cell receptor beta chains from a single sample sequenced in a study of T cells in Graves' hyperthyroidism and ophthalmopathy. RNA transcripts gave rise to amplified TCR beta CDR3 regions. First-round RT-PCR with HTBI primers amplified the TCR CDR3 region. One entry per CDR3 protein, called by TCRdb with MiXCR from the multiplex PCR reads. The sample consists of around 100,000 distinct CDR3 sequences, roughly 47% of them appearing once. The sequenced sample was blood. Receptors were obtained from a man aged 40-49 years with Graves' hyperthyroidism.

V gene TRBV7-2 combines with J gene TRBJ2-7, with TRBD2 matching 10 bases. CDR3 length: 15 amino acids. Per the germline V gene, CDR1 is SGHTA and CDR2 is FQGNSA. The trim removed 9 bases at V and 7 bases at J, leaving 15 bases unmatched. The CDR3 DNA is TGTGCCAGTACGAAACCGGGACTAGCGACAGGGGAGCAGTACTTC. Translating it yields CASTKPGLATGEQYF. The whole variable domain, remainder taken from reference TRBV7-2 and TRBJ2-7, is GAGVSQSPSNKVTEKGKDVELRCDPISGHTALYWYRQSLGQGLEFLIYFQGNSAPDKSGLPSDRFSAERTGGSVSTLTIQRTQQEDSAVYLCASTKPGLATGEQYFGPGTRLTVT.

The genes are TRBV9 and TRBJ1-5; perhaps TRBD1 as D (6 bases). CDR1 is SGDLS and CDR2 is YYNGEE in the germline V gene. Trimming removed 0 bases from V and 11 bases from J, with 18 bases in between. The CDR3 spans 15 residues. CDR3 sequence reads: CASSVEWGAWETQHF. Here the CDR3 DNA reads TGTGCCAGCAGCGTAGAATGGGGGGCCTGGGAGACCCAGCATTTT.

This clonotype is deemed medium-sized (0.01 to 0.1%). CDR3 sequence (DNA): TGCGCCAGCAGCTTGGCCCAAGGGGAGCTGTTTTTT. Its protein is CASSLAQGELFF. The genes are TRBV5-1 and TRBJ2-2; D unresolved. V shed 0 bases and J shed 8 bases, with 5 bases lying between them. From germline, CDR1 is SGHRS and CDR2 YFSETQ. This CDR3 is 12 amino acids long.

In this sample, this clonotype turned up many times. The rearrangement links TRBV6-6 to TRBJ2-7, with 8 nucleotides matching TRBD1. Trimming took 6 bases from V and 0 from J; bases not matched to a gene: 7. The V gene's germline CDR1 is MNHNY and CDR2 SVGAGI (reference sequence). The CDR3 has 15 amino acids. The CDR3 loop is CASSRGQGFSYEQYF. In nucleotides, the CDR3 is TGTGCCAGCAGCCGCGGACAGGGTTTCTCCTACGAGCAGTACTTC.

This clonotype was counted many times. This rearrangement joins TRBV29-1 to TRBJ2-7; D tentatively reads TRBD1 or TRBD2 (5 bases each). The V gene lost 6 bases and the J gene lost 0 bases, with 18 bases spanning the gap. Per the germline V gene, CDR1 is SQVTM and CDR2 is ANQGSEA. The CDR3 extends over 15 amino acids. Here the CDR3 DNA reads TGCAGCGTCCGGGCGGACGGGGCTAGCTCCTACGAGCAGTACTTC. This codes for CSVRADGASSYEQYF.

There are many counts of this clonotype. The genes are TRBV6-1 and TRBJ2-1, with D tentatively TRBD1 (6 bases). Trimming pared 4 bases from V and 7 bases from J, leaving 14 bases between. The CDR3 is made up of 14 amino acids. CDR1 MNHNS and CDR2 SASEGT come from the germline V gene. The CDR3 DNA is TGTGCCAGCAGTGCGGGACAAATTGTTAATGAGCAGTTCTTC. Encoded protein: CASSAGQIVNEQFF.

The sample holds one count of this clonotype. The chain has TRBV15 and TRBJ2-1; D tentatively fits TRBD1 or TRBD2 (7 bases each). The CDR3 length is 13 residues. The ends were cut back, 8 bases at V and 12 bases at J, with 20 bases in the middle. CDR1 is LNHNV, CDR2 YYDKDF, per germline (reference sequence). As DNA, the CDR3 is TGTGCCACCGGAGTGGGGGGGACAGATACGCAGTTCTTC. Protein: CATGVGGTDTQFF. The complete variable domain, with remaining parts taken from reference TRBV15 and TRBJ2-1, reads DAMVIQNPRYQVTQFGKPVTLSCSQTLNHNVMYWYQQKSSQAPKLLFHYYDKDFNNEADTPDNFQSRRPNTSFCFLDIRSPGLGDTAMYLCATGVGGTDTQFFGPGTRLTVL.